Below are 16 T cell receptor beta chains sequenced from a single sample in a study of B cell selection in AIRE deficiency. Conventional CD4 T cells were sorted as CD4+CD127+ cells. Profiled with immunoSEQ multiplex PCR; TCRdb holds only in-frame clones, not every one. The sample lists about 25,000 clones, roughly 95% seen once, with about 0.25% in the top ten. Sequencing input: CD4+CD127+ conventional T cells sorted from PBMCs. These receptors all stem from a human donor in good health.

The chain carries TRBV5-4 and TRBJ2-1; TRBD2 matches 8 bases. The length of the CDR3 is 17 residues. CDR1 is SGHNT, CDR2 YYREEE, per germline (reference sequence). Trimming removed 3 bases from V and 8 bases from J; junction bases left unmatched: 16. CDR3 in amino acids: CASSSKRESLSSDEQFF. DNA for the CDR3: TGTGCCAGCAGCTCTAAGCGGGAGTCCCTCTCCTCTGATGAGCAGTTCTTC.

This chain uses TRBV9 with TRBJ2-1; TRBD2 matches 7 bases. The CDR3 runs to 15 residues. Unmatched junction bases numbered 10, after V lost 0 bases and J lost 10 bases. Looked up from germline, CDR1 is SGDLS and CDR2 is YYNGEE. The CDR3 DNA reads TGTGCCAGCAGCGTAGGGGCGGGAGCTCCCGTGGAGCAGTTCTTC. Translated: CASSVGAGAPVEQFF.

The V and J genes are TRBV5-1 and TRBJ2-7; the D is unclear. Trimming pared 3 bases from V and 0 bases from J, leaving 16 bases between. This CDR3 is 16 amino acids long. Germline assignment: CDR1 SGHRS and CDR2 YFSETQ. The CDR3 loop reads CASSSSNFPHSYEQYF. The CDR3 DNA follows: TGCGCCAGCAGCTCGTCCAACTTCCCCCACTCCTACGAGCAGTACTTC.

This clone was counted between two and nine times. The chain links TRBV4-1 to TRBJ2-3; no clear D. The CDR3 is made up of 17 amino acids. The ends were cut back, 3 bases at V and 0 bases at J, with 16 bases in the middle. The germline CDR1 and CDR2 sequences are MGHRA and YSYEKL. Here the CDR3 reads CASSQGPPDQSTDTQYF. The CDR3 nucleotides are TGCGCCAGCAGCCAGGGCCCCCCCGACCAAAGCACAGATACGCAGTATTTT.

CDR3: CAISEETGRDTQYF. The CDR3 DNA reads as TGTGCCATCAGTGAGGAGACAGGGAGGGATACGCAGTATTTT. The chain recombines TRBV10-3 with TRBJ2-3, with D possibly matching TRBD1 (7 bases). The CDR3 extends over 14 amino acids. The germline V gene has CDR1 ENHRY and CDR2 SYGVKD. Trimming left V 2 bases short and J 6 bases short, with 12 bases between.

This sequence joins TRBV6-6 and TRBJ2-5, with 8 bases matching TRBD1. Germline loops: CDR1 MNHNY, CDR2 SVGAGI (reference sequence). After removal of 5 bases from V and 1 base from J, the junction contained 3 bases not matched to a gene. This CDR3 contains 14 residues. This chain's CDR3 is CASSTGTGQETQYF. As DNA, the CDR3 is TGTGCCAGCAGTACCGGGACAGGCCAAGAGACCCAGTACTTC.

The chain recombines TRBV21-1 with TRBJ1-2; TRBD1, the table's D call, was not compared with the DNA. TRBV21-1 is termed a pseudogene. This CDR3 is built from 13 residues. CDR3 protein: CASSKAGVYGYTF. The DNA for the CDR3 is TGTGCCAGCAGCAAGGCAGGGGTATATGGCTACACCTTC.

V is TRBV5-1 and J is TRBJ2-7, with D possibly matching TRBD1 (6 bases). Deletions cut 0 bases from V and 2 bases from J, with 6 bases between. Germline assignment: CDR1 SGHRS and CDR2 YFSETQ. This CDR3 comprises 13 residues. CDR3 sequence reads: CASSLDRAYEQYF. The CDR3 DNA sequence: TGCGCCAGCAGCTTGGACAGGGCCTACGAGCAGTACTTC.

The rearrangement links TRBV5-1 to TRBJ2-1, with a tentative D call TRBD2 (6 bases). V gave up 2 bases and J gave up 8 bases, with 20 bases separating them. This CDR3 comprises 16 residues. The germline CDR1 and CDR2 sequences are SGHRS and YFSETQ. The CDR3: CASSFVGGSKIYEQFF. CDR3 sequence (DNA): TGCGCCAGCAGCTTCGTTGGGGGGAGTAAGATCTATGAGCAGTTCTTC.

V usage is TRBV19 and J usage is TRBJ2-1; 10 bases fit TRBD1. CDR1 is LNHDA, CDR2 SQIVND, per germline (reference sequence). V lost 10 bases to trimming and J lost 3 bases; unmatched junction nucleotides: 12. This CDR3 has 16 amino acids. Written as DNA, the CDR3 is TGTGCCATTCGGGACAGGGGCTCTCGGGACTACAATGAGCAGTTCTTC. This encodes CAIRDRGSRDYNEQFF. The variable domain in full, with the rest retrieved from reference TRBV19 and TRBJ2-1, is DGGITQSPKYLFRKEGQNVTLSCEQNLNHDAMYWYRQDPGQGLRLIYYSQIVNDFQKGDIAEGYSVSREKKESFPLTVTSAQKNPTAFYLCAIRDRGSRDYNEQFFGPGTRLTVL.

The gene calls are TRBV7-9 and TRBJ2-7; D is tentatively TRBD1 or TRBD2 (5 bases each). The CDR3 runs 13 residues. Trimming took 5 bases from V and 4 from J, leaving 12 bases between them. Germline V gene lookup returns CDR1 SEHNR and CDR2 FQNEAQ (reference sequence). CDR3 loop: CASSLTWGYEQYF. The CDR3 bases are TGTGCCAGCAGCCTCACGTGGGGGTACGAGCAGTACTTC.

The genes are TRBV7-9 and TRBJ1-2; 7 nucleotides line up with TRBD1. Germline trimming cut 3 bases from V and 2 bases from J; bases unmatched to any gene: 9. This CDR3 is built from 16 residues. The germline V gene encodes CDR1 SEHNR and CDR2 FQNEAQ (reference sequence). The CDR3, as DNA: TGTGCCAGCAGCTTTTCCTCCAGGGGGGCAAACTATGGCTACACCTTC. This gives the protein CASSFSSRGANYGYTF. Looking up the rest from reference TRBV7-9 and TRBJ1-2 gives the full variable domain: DTGVSQNPRHKITKRGQNVTFRCDPISEHNRLYWYRQTLGQGPEFLTYFQNEAQLEKSRLLSDRFSAERPKGSFSTLEIQRTEQGDSAMYLCASSFSSRGANYGYTFGSGTRLTVV.

The chain links TRBV6-6 to TRBJ2-1, with a tentative D call TRBD1 (6 bases). The CDR3 consists of 15 residues. CDR1 and CDR2 (germline): MNHNY, SVGAGI (reference sequence). V shed 2 bases and J shed 4 bases, with 12 bases lying between them. The CDR3 protein is CASSYRGQQYNEQFF. The CDR3 DNA reads as TGTGCCAGCAGTTACAGAGGACAGCAATACAATGAGCAGTTCTTC.

The gene calls are TRBV27 and TRBJ2-7; 9 bases map to TRBD2. Germline lookup yields CDR1 MNHEY and CDR2 SMNVEV (reference sequence). The CDR3 is 15 amino acids. Germline trimming cut 4 bases from V and 3 bases from J; bases unmatched to any gene: 7. Here the CDR3 reads CASSSTGTSHYEQYF. The CDR3 coding sequence is TGTGCCAGCAGTTCGACCGGGACTAGCCACTACGAGCAGTACTTC.

This clone was recorded only once. This chain connects TRBV11-2 to TRBJ2-1; TRBD2 matches at 10 bases. Per germline, CDR1 SGHAT and CDR2 FQNNGV. CDR3 length: 16 amino acids. V lost 6 bases and J lost 10; bases outside the gene matches: 15. The CDR3 nucleotides read TGTGCCAGCAGAGAATTAGCCCTAGCGGGAGTGGGGGAGCAGTTCTTC. Protein: CASRELALAGVGEQFF.

This chain connects TRBV4-2 to TRBJ2-1; the match to TRBD2 covers 13 bases. The CDR3 is made up of 18 amino acids. The germline CDR1 and CDR2 sequences are LGHNA and YNFKEQ. J gave up 3 bases and V 0 bases, and 5 bases lay outside the gene matches. The CDR3 DNA is TGTGCCAGCAGCCAAGAGCCCGGGACTAGCGGGGTCTACAATGAGCAGTTCTTC. Amino acids: CASSQEPGTSGVYNEQFF.